Following are 6 T cell receptor beta chains from one sample sequenced in a study of T cell responses to AZD1222 COVID-19 vaccine. Only in-frame clones appear in the TCRdb table, and some are missing; sequencing was by immunoSEQ multiplex PCR. The data hold around 84,000 clones, with around 88% observed a single time. The input for sequencing was peripheral blood, taken on day 0 of MenACWY control vaccination. The receptors originated from an adult in good health.

The V call is TRBV15, the J call TRBJ2-5, with 11 bases lining up with TRBD2. Germline V lookup: CDR1 LNHNV, CDR2 YYDKDF (reference sequence). CDR3 length: 18 residues. V shed 5 bases, J shed 4 bases, and the junction held 15 bases outside the gene matches. The CDR3 is CATSPQLAGAVPGETQYF. CDR3 coding DNA: TGTGCCACCAGCCCCCAACTAGCGGGGGCCGTACCGGGAGAGACCCAGTACTTC.

This clone occurred once. The chain uses TRBV28 and TRBJ2-7; the match to TRBD2 covers 8 bases. CDR1 and CDR2 (germline): MDHEN, SYDVKM. Losses at the gene ends were 2 bases for V and 1 base for J; bases not matched to a gene: 1. This CDR3 is built from 14 residues. The CDR3 sequence is CASSLGTSSYEQYF. In DNA, the CDR3 is TGTGCCAGCAGTTTAGGGACTAGTTCCTACGAGCAGTACTTC.

This clone was seen only once. The junction shows a germline mismatch at one end, possibly a read error. V and J are TRBV6-1 and TRBJ1-4, with D possibly TRBD1 on 6 matching bases. CDR1 is MNHNS, CDR2 SASEGT, per germline. The CDR3 covers 15 residues. CDR3 residues: CASIERQAGNEKLFF. For the CDR3, the DNA is TGTGCCAGCATTGAAAGACAGGCCGGGAACGAAAAACTGTTTTTT.

Note on this clone: One junction end does not reproduce the germline sequence, and a read error may be involved. The gene calls are TRBV7-2 and TRBJ1-1; tentative D call: TRBD1 (6 bases). CDR3 length: 17 residues. CDR1 and CDR2 (germline): SGHTA, FQGNSA. This chain's CDR3 is CASSLAFGSDRNTEAFF. The CDR3 DNA reads as TGTGCCAGCAGCCTAGCGTTTGGCTCGGACAGAAACACTGAAGCTTTCTTT.

The genes are TRBV7-9 and TRBJ1-6; D gene unclear. Trimming pared 4 bases from V and 7 bases from J, leaving 2 bases between. Germline lookup yields CDR1 SEHNR and CDR2 FQNEAQ (reference sequence). This CDR3 region has 11 residues. For the CDR3, the DNA is TGTGCCAGCAGCTACAATTCACCCCTCCACTTT. Amino acids: CASSYNSPLHF.

The chain couples TRBV30 to TRBJ2-5; tentative D call: TRBD1 (6 bases). The CDR3 is 14 amino acids. From germline, CDR1 is GTSNPN and CDR2 SVGIG (reference sequence). V was shortened by 5 bases and J by 6 bases, with 19 bases between the two germline ends. CDR3 DNA: TGTGCCTGGGATATACAGGGTGTCATAAAGACCCAGTACTTC. This gives the protein CAWDIQGVIKTQYF.